This T cell receptor beta chain was sequenced in a study of T cell responses to AZD1222 COVID-19 vaccine. The germline V and J ends were trimmed by 4 bases and 4 bases, with 14 bases remaining between them. CDR3 length: 14 residues. In germline, CDR1 is SGHRS, CDR2 YFSETQ. TCRdb's copy holds only in-frame clones and misses some; the assay was immunoSEQ multiplex PCR. The sample contains 150,000 to 200,000 clones, 85% to 95% of which appear only once. This clonotype originated in an adult in good health. The chain employs TRBV5-1 and TRBJ2-5, with D possibly being TRBD1 (6 bases). The sample was peripheral blood, taken on day 0 of AZD1222 vaccination. The DNA for the CDR3 is TGCGCCAGCAGCGGGGGCCGACCGCGAGAGACCCAGTACTTC. Translation: CASSGGRPRETQYF.